A selection of T cell receptor beta chains follows, all from one sample in a study of blood T cells in healthy people across ages. TCRdb analysed the 5' RACE reads with MiXCR anew, one entry per CDR3 protein. In the table there are hundreds of thousands of distinct CDR3 sequences, roughly 30% of which are singletons. The source material was blood. The receptor source for this set is a woman of 80 years or more in good health. Both conserved end residues are part of each CDR3. The order of the fields is J gene, D gene, clone size, V gene, CDR3 protein, CDR3 DNA. D genes are given only for firm matches. Clone sizes are given selectively: once, few, many, or a class where the clone is expanded.

j_call: TRBJ1-1; d_call: TRBD1; clone_size: -; v_call: TRBV6-2/TRBV6-3; cdr3_aa: CASSSTGGKAFF; cdr3_nt: TGTGCCAGCAGTTCGACAGGGGGCAAAGCTTTCTTT
j_call: TRBJ2-7; d_call: TRBD2; clone_size: few; v_call: TRBV6-5; cdr3_aa: CASSYGTSSYEQYF; cdr3_nt: TGTGCCAGCAGTTACGGGACTAGCTCCTACGAGCAGTACTTC
j_call: TRBJ1-2; d_call: -; clone_size: -; v_call: TRBV5-5; cdr3_aa: CASSSNGGAGGYGYTF; cdr3_nt: TGTGCCAGCAGCTCCAACGGGGGCGCGGGTGGCTATGGCTACACCTTC
j_call: TRBJ1-1; d_call: TRBD1; clone_size: few; v_call: TRBV20-1; cdr3_aa: CSASGQANTEAFF; cdr3_nt: TGCAGTGCTTCGGGACAGGCGAACACTGAAGCTTTCTTT
j_call: TRBJ1-2; d_call: TRBD1; clone_size: -; v_call: TRBV5-8; cdr3_aa: CASSLEWDSPTYTF; cdr3_nt: TGTGCCAGCAGCCTCGAGTGGGACAGTCCTACGTACACCTTC
j_call: TRBJ2-3; d_call: -; clone_size: many; v_call: TRBV28; cdr3_aa: CASSLARWGSTDTQYF; cdr3_nt: TGTGCCAGCAGTTTGGCCCGGTGGGGTAGCACAGATACGCAGTATTTT
j_call: TRBJ1-2; d_call: -; clone_size: many; v_call: TRBV3-1; cdr3_aa: CASSQPGQEQNGYTF; cdr3_nt: TGTGCCAGCAGCCAACCGGGACAAGAGCAAAATGGCTACACCTTC
j_call: TRBJ2-2; d_call: -; clone_size: few; v_call: TRBV10-3; cdr3_aa: CAISVQAFTGELFF; cdr3_nt: TGTGCCATCAGTGTACAGGCTTTCACCGGGGAGCTGTTTTTT
j_call: TRBJ1-1; d_call: -; clone_size: many; v_call: TRBV7-6; cdr3_aa: CASSLGGPGIAFF; cdr3_nt: TGTGCCAGCAGCTTGGGAGGTCCGGGGATAGCTTTCTTT
j_call: TRBJ1-4; d_call: -; clone_size: many; v_call: TRBV20-1; cdr3_aa: CSASSETGEKLFF; cdr3_nt: TGCAGTGCTAGTAGCGAGACTGGTGAAAAACTGTTTTTT
j_call: TRBJ2-3; d_call: -; clone_size: -; v_call: TRBV5-4; cdr3_aa: CASSSQRADTQYF; cdr3_nt: TGTGCCAGCAGCAGCCAAAGGGCAGATACGCAGTATTTT
j_call: TRBJ1-6; d_call: -; clone_size: -; v_call: TRBV7-9; cdr3_aa: CASSAPSINSPLHF; cdr3_nt: TGTGCCAGCAGCGCGCCTTCTATCAATTCACCCCTCCACTTT
j_call: TRBJ2-7; d_call: -; clone_size: -; v_call: TRBV25-1; cdr3_aa: CASSPGQNTYEQYF; cdr3_nt: TGTGCCAGCAGTCCCGGACAGAATACCTACGAGCAGTACTTC
j_call: TRBJ2-5; d_call: -; clone_size: many; v_call: TRBV24-1; cdr3_aa: CATSESIWASPQYF; cdr3_nt: TGTGCCACCAGTGAAAGTATTTGGGCATCTCCTCAGTACTTC
j_call: TRBJ1-5; d_call: TRBD1; clone_size: -; v_call: TRBV7-9; cdr3_aa: CASSLGTGGASQPQHF; cdr3_nt: TGTGCCAGCAGCTTGGGGACAGGGGGCGCATCTCAGCCCCAGCATTTT
j_call: TRBJ2-7; d_call: -; clone_size: once; v_call: TRBV5-1; cdr3_aa: CASSATGQQYF; cdr3_nt: TGCGCCAGCAGCGCTACAGGGCAGCAGTACTTC
j_call: TRBJ2-3; d_call: -; clone_size: many; v_call: TRBV5-1; cdr3_aa: CASSQTHSTDTQYF; cdr3_nt: TGCGCCAGCAGCCAAACCCATAGCACAGATACGCAGTATTTT
j_call: TRBJ2-3; d_call: -; clone_size: many; v_call: TRBV14; cdr3_aa: CASSQMSDPDTQYF; cdr3_nt: TGTGCCAGCAGCCAAATGTCCGACCCAGATACGCAGTATTTT
j_call: TRBJ2-5; d_call: -; clone_size: once; v_call: TRBV20-1; cdr3_aa: CSARDGAGPSQETQYF; cdr3_nt: TGCAGTGCTAGAGATGGCGCGGGCCCTAGCCAAGAGACCCAGTACTTC
j_call: TRBJ2-4; d_call: TRBD1; clone_size: -; v_call: TRBV6-1; cdr3_aa: CASSDGQGAGAKNIQYF; cdr3_nt: TGTGCCAGCAGTGACGGGCAGGGGGCTGGAGCCAAAAACATTCAGTACTTC
j_call: TRBJ1-3; d_call: -; clone_size: -; v_call: TRBV3-1; cdr3_aa: CASSQMGSAGNARYF; cdr3_nt: TGTGCCAGCAGCCAAATGGGATCTGCTGGAAACGCCAGATATTTT
j_call: TRBJ1-6; d_call: -; clone_size: few; v_call: TRBV5-1; cdr3_aa: CASSPQGYSSPLHF; cdr3_nt: TGCGCCAGCAGCCCTCAGGGGTATAGTTCACCCCTCCACTTT
j_call: TRBJ1-6; d_call: TRBD1; clone_size: few; v_call: TRBV28; cdr3_aa: CASRGQGVASPLHF; cdr3_nt: TGTGCCAGCAGGGGACAGGGGGTTGCTTCACCCCTCCACTTT
j_call: TRBJ2-1; d_call: TRBD2; clone_size: -; v_call: TRBV5-4; cdr3_aa: CASSLGAGGLYNEQFF; cdr3_nt: TGTGCCAGCAGCTTGGGGGCGGGGGGCCTCTACAATGAGCAGTTCTTC
j_call: TRBJ2-1; d_call: -; clone_size: -; v_call: TRBV4-2; cdr3_aa: CASSPGLGKYEQFF; cdr3_nt: TGTGCCAGCAGCCCCGGACTGGGAAAGTATGAGCAGTTCTTC
j_call: TRBJ2-7; d_call: -; clone_size: many; v_call: TRBV7-9; cdr3_aa: CASSLTTRTREEQYF; cdr3_nt: TGTGCCAGCAGCTTAACGACCCGCACGAGGGAAGAGCAGTACTTC
j_call: TRBJ2-1; d_call: -; clone_size: -; v_call: TRBV24-1; cdr3_aa: CATSEDAVNNEQFF; cdr3_nt: TGTGCCACCAGTGAGGATGCAGTGAACAATGAGCAGTTCTTC
j_call: TRBJ1-2; d_call: -; clone_size: many; v_call: TRBV12-3/TRBV12-4; cdr3_aa: CASSPRVAGYGYTF; cdr3_nt: TGTGCCAGCAGTCCTAGAGTCGCGGGCTATGGCTACACCTTC
j_call: TRBJ2-2; d_call: -; clone_size: -; v_call: TRBV29-1; cdr3_aa: CSVVWDVVTGELFF; cdr3_nt: TGCAGCGTTGTTTGGGACGTGGTCACCGGGGAGCTGTTTTTT
j_call: TRBJ2-3; d_call: -; clone_size: many; v_call: TRBV7-9; cdr3_aa: CASSPGTRLDTQYF; cdr3_nt: TGTGCCAGCAGCCCTGGGACTCGCTTGGATACGCAGTATTTT
j_call: TRBJ2-1; d_call: -; clone_size: many; v_call: TRBV3-1; cdr3_aa: CASSPKAGANYNEQFF; cdr3_nt: TGTGCCAGCAGCCCGAAGGCGGGGGCTAATTACAATGAGCAGTTCTTC
j_call: TRBJ2-1; d_call: -; clone_size: many; v_call: TRBV6-1; cdr3_aa: CASSELDNEQFF; cdr3_nt: TGTGCCAGCAGTGAGCTAGACAATGAGCAGTTCTTC
j_call: TRBJ1-4; d_call: TRBD1; clone_size: few; v_call: TRBV15; cdr3_aa: CATSRDQGQNEKLFF; cdr3_nt: TGTGCCACCAGCAGAGATCAGGGACAGAATGAAAAACTGTTTTTT
j_call: TRBJ2-2; d_call: -; clone_size: many; v_call: TRBV20-1; cdr3_aa: CSALKNTGELFF; cdr3_nt: TGCAGTGCCCTTAAGAACACCGGGGAGCTGTTTTTT
j_call: TRBJ1-5; d_call: -; clone_size: -; v_call: TRBV27; cdr3_aa: CASSLLGRVGQPQHF; cdr3_nt: TGTGCCAGCAGCCTACTCGGCAGGGTCGGACAGCCCCAGCATTTT
j_call: TRBJ2-1; d_call: -; clone_size: many; v_call: TRBV6-1; cdr3_aa: CASTETGGDWYLEQFF; cdr3_nt: TGTGCCAGCACTGAGACCGGCGGGGACTGGTATCTCGAGCAGTTCTTC
j_call: TRBJ2-5; d_call: TRBD1; clone_size: many; v_call: TRBV7-2; cdr3_aa: CASSSDRGRTGQYF; cdr3_nt: TGTGCCAGCAGCTCCGACAGGGGGCGCACCGGACAGTACTTC
j_call: TRBJ2-1; d_call: TRBD2; clone_size: -; v_call: TRBV4-2; cdr3_aa: CASSRRAGVGYNEQFF; cdr3_nt: TGTGCCAGCAGCCGCAGAGCGGGAGTAGGCTACAATGAGCAGTTCTTC
j_call: TRBJ2-1; d_call: TRBD1; clone_size: many; v_call: TRBV9; cdr3_aa: CASSVAYRTGAYNEQFF; cdr3_nt: TGTGCCAGCAGCGTAGCTTACCGGACAGGGGCCTACAATGAGCAGTTCTTC
j_call: TRBJ1-2; d_call: TRBD1; clone_size: many; v_call: TRBV6-6; cdr3_aa: CASSPIRGDRNYGYTF; cdr3_nt: TGTGCCAGCAGTCCAATCAGGGGGGACAGGAACTATGGCTACACCTTC
j_call: TRBJ2-3; d_call: TRBD1; clone_size: -; v_call: TRBV20-1; cdr3_aa: CSARGAGQVLRDTQYF; cdr3_nt: TGCAGTGCTAGAGGCGCGGGACAGGTTTTACGGGATACGCAGTATTTT
j_call: TRBJ2-3; d_call: TRBD2; clone_size: many; v_call: TRBV4-3; cdr3_aa: CASSQDLASGPTDTQYF; cdr3_nt: TGCGCCAGCAGCCAAGATCTGGCTAGCGGCCCCACAGATACGCAGTATTTT
j_call: TRBJ1-2; d_call: -; clone_size: -; v_call: TRBV15; cdr3_aa: CATRDRLSLTF; cdr3_nt: TGTGCCACCAGGGACAGACTCTCTCTCACCTTC
j_call: TRBJ2-1; d_call: -; clone_size: many; v_call: TRBV5-4; cdr3_aa: CASSFRRDNEQFF; cdr3_nt: TGTGCCAGCAGCTTCCGGCGGGACAATGAGCAGTTCTTC
j_call: TRBJ2-3; d_call: -; clone_size: -; v_call: TRBV5-1; cdr3_aa: CASSLPGTGSTDTQYF; cdr3_nt: TGCGCCAGCAGCTTACCGGGGACTGGAAGCACAGATACGCAGTATTTT
j_call: TRBJ2-7; d_call: -; clone_size: few; v_call: TRBV4-3; cdr3_aa: CASSRQENYEQCF; cdr3_nt: TGCGCCAGCAGCCGCCAGGAGAACTACGAGCAGTGCTTC
j_call: TRBJ2-2; d_call: -; clone_size: -; v_call: TRBV4-2; cdr3_aa: CASSQETGNTGELFF; cdr3_nt: TGTGCCAGCAGCCAAGAGACGGGGAACACCGGGGAGCTGTTTTTT
j_call: TRBJ2-4; d_call: TRBD2; clone_size: -; v_call: TRBV20-1; cdr3_aa: CSALIRLAGKDIQYF; cdr3_nt: TGCAGTGCCCTCATCCGGCTAGCGGGAAAGGACATTCAGTACTTC
j_call: TRBJ1-6; d_call: TRBD1; clone_size: -; v_call: TRBV7-9; cdr3_aa: CASSLGDRGPNSPLHF; cdr3_nt: TGTGCCAGCAGCTTAGGGGACAGGGGGCCGAATTCACCCCTCCACTTT
j_call: TRBJ2-1; d_call: TRBD1; clone_size: many; v_call: TRBV6-2/TRBV6-3; cdr3_aa: CASRRGQGKNEQFF; cdr3_nt: TGTGCCAGCAGGCGTGGACAGGGGAAGAATGAGCAGTTCTTC
j_call: TRBJ2-3; d_call: -; clone_size: many; v_call: TRBV20-1; cdr3_aa: CSAGEQTDTQYF; cdr3_nt: TGCAGTGCTGGGGAGCAGACAGATACGCAGTATTTT
j_call: TRBJ1-1; d_call: -; clone_size: many; v_call: TRBV11-2; cdr3_aa: CASRTTEANTEAFF; cdr3_nt: TGTGCCAGCAGGACCACAGAGGCCAACACTGAAGCTTTCTTT
j_call: TRBJ2-1; d_call: TRBD2; clone_size: few; v_call: TRBV10-3; cdr3_aa: CAISAGLAGGDQETQFF; cdr3_nt: TGCGCCATCAGTGCGGGACTAGCGGGGGGTGACCAAGAGACCCAGTTCTTC
j_call: TRBJ2-7; d_call: TRBD1; clone_size: many; v_call: TRBV20-1; cdr3_aa: CSARAGTGMREQYF; cdr3_nt: TGCAGTGCTCGAGCCGGGACAGGGATGCGCGAGCAGTACTTC
j_call: TRBJ2-1; d_call: -; clone_size: -; v_call: TRBV5-1; cdr3_aa: CASRATEASSYNEQFF; cdr3_nt: TGCGCCAGCAGGGCCACCGAAGCAAGCTCCTACAATGAGCAGTTCTTC
j_call: TRBJ1-5; d_call: -; clone_size: many; v_call: TRBV7-9; cdr3_aa: CASRYSADQPQHF; cdr3_nt: TGTGCCAGCAGGTATAGTGCCGATCAGCCCCAGCATTTT
j_call: TRBJ2-3; d_call: TRBD2; clone_size: few; v_call: TRBV11-1; cdr3_aa: CASSTGLAADTQYF; cdr3_nt: TGTGCCAGCAGCACGGGACTAGCGGCGGATACGCAGTATTTT